This passage covers 22 T cell receptor beta chains from one sample sequenced in a study of CD8+ T cells in alopecia areata (dated by TCRdb to 2016 to 2019). The treatment or condition label of this sample denotes: oral pan-JAK inhibitor, 5-10 mg twice daily. Library preparation used the immunoSEQ multiplex PCR assay. RNA was extracted from all samples and reverse transcribed into cDNA as template for TCR sequencing. As stored in TCRdb, this immuneACCESS dataset retains in-frame rearrangements with V and J assigned. A fraction of the clones does not appear; measured against another copy, unresolved V genes explain less than half of the discrepancy, and the remainder lacks a known reason. The sample includes about 180,000 clones, with about three fifths observed a single time. The ten largest clones take up more than 15% of the sample. Sequenced material: CD4+ T cells sorted from blood, taken at approximately week 56, from a patient treated with tofacitinib. These receptors were obtained from a human donor with alopecia areata.

This chain connects TRBV27 to TRBJ2-6, with D perhaps matching TRBD1 (6 bases). The CDR3 extends over 18 amino acids. CDR1 is MNHEY and CDR2 is SMNVEV in the germline V gene (reference sequence). V was cut by 6 bases and J by 2 bases, with 20 bases left in between. CDR3: CASSSQEGVVAGANVLTF. DNA of the CDR3: TGTGCCAGCAGCTCCCAAGAGGGGGTCGTCGCTGGGGCCAACGTCCTGACTTTC.

The chain uses TRBV6-5 and TRBJ2-7; possibly TRBD2 for D (6 bases). The CDR3 consists of 12 residues. The germline V gene has CDR1 MNHEY and CDR2 SVGAGI. Trimming took 6 bases from V and 13 from J, leaving 19 bases between them. For the CDR3, the DNA is TGTGCCAGCAGACGTGACTCCGGGACTGCCTACTTC. Translation: CASRRDSGTAYF.

This chain connects TRBV6-6 to TRBJ2-1; D not certain. Per germline, CDR1 MNHNY and CDR2 SVGAGI (reference sequence). V lost 8 bases, J lost 0 bases, and 14 bases lay in between. CDR3 length: 15 residues. DNA of the CDR3: TGTGCCAGCTCAAACCGGGCTTCCTCCTACAATGAGCAGTTCTTC. As protein: CASSNRASSYNEQFF.

This clone was observed a single time. V and J are TRBV5-6 and TRBJ1-3; 8 nucleotides line up with TRBD1. Germline V lookup: CDR1 SGHDT, CDR2 YYEEEE. The trim removed 3 bases at V and 0 bases at J, leaving 8 bases unmatched. The CDR3 spans 17 residues. The CDR3 sequence: CASSSRTGRDSGNTIYF. In DNA, the CDR3 is TGTGCCAGCAGCTCGAGGACAGGGAGGGACTCTGGAAACACCATATATTTT.

V gene TRBV29-1 combines with J gene TRBJ1-4; D remains unclear. CDR3 length: 13 residues. The V gene's germline CDR1 is SQVTM and CDR2 ANQGSEA. V lost 3 bases and J 8 bases, leaving 13 bases between the germline ends. CDR3 in DNA: TGCAGCGTTGATCTCATGGGAGGGGAAAAACTGTTTTTT. The encoded protein is CSVDLMGGEKLFF.

This clone was picked up a small number of times. The chain links TRBV5-1 to TRBJ2-1, with D tentatively TRBD1 or TRBD2 (5 bases each). V gave up 0 bases and J gave up 3 bases, with 13 bases separating them. This CDR3 has 16 residues. CDR1 is SGHRS and CDR2 is YFSETQ in the germline V gene. Here the CDR3 reads CASSLGGQGGYNEQFF. The DNA of the CDR3 is TGCGCCAGCAGCTTGGGAGGGCAGGGTGGCTACAATGAGCAGTTCTTC.

The CDR3 sequence is CASSLPQGSPLHF. The CDR3 DNA reads as TGTGCCAGCTCACTACCACAGGGGTCACCCCTCCACTTT. The J gene is TRBJ1-6, the V gene TRBV18, with 7 bases that match TRBD1. The CDR3 extends over 13 amino acids. J was trimmed by 10 bases and V by 4 bases; bases with no gene match: 4. The V gene's germline CDR1 is KGHSH and CDR2 LQKENI. Looking up the rest from reference TRBV18 and TRBJ1-6 gives the full variable domain: NAGVMQNPRHLVRRRGQEARLRCSPMKGHSHVYWYRQLPEEGLKFMVYLQKENIIDESGMPKERFSAEFPKEGPSILRIQQVVRGDSAAYFCASSLPQGSPLHFGNGTRLTVT.

This clone was observed a few times. The chain employs TRBV18 and TRBJ2-7; TRBD2 might be the D (5 bases). The CDR3 contains 15 residues. Deletions cut 2 bases from V and 2 bases from J, with 13 bases between. Per germline, CDR1 KGHSH and CDR2 LQKENI. The CDR3 DNA sequence: TGTGCCAGCTCACCAGCGGGTAAGGGCACCTACGAGCAGTACTTC. Protein product: CASSPAGKGTYEQYF.

This clone was counted a few times. V is TRBV5-6 and J is TRBJ2-1, with D hard to call. The V gene lost 6 bases and the J gene lost 4 bases, with 5 bases spanning the gap. Germline assignment: CDR1 SGHDT and CDR2 YYEEEE. This CDR3 has 11 amino acids. The CDR3 bases are TGTGCCAGCACCCTATACAATGAGCAGTTCTTC. This sequence encodes CASTLYNEQFF.

A few counts support this clone. The chain has TRBV18 and TRBJ1-4, with D tentatively TRBD1 (6 bases). Looked up from germline, CDR1 is KGHSH and CDR2 is LQKENI. The CDR3 totals 15 residues. V was trimmed by 2 bases and J by 5 bases, leaving 12 bases between them. CDR3 protein: CASSPTDRPNEKLFF. CDR3 in DNA: TGTGCCAGCTCACCAACAGACAGGCCGAATGAAAAACTGTTTTTT. Using reference TRBV18 and TRBJ1-4 for the parts outside the CDR3, the full variable domain is NAGVMQNPRHLVRRRGQEARLRCSPMKGHSHVYWYRQLPEEGLKFMVYLQKENIIDESGMPKERFSAEFPKEGPSILRIQQVVRGDSAAYFCASSPTDRPNEKLFFGSGTQLSVL.

This chain joins TRBV30 and TRBJ2-7, with 9 bases identical to TRBD1. Trimming took 8 bases from V and 7 from J; bases not matched to a gene: 12. Germline CDR1 GTSNPN, CDR2 SVGIG (reference sequence). The CDR3 contains 13 residues. CDR3 bases: TGTGCCGGGGCCGGGACAGGGAAGTCAGAGCAGTACTTC. Protein: CAGAGTGKSEQYF.

In this sample, this clone turned up a few times. CDR3 nucleotides: TGCGCCAGCAGCCGCGGACTAGCGAGTGGAGAGACCCAGTACTTC. Protein: CASSRGLASGETQYF. The chain has TRBV4-1 and TRBJ2-5; 9 bases line up with TRBD2. CDR1 and CDR2 (germline): MGHRA, YSYEKL. With V trimmed by 4 bases and J by 4 bases, 7 bases remained unmatched. CDR3 length equals 15 residues.

This clone was seen only a few times. V gene TRBV5-1 combines with J gene TRBJ2-2; D gene uncertain. The germline V and J ends were trimmed by 0 bases and 5 bases, with 14 bases remaining between them. The CDR3 has 16 residues. Per the germline V gene, CDR1 is SGHRS and CDR2 is YFSETQ. The CDR3 nucleotides read TGCGCCAGCAGCTTGGCCGTGTCAGGTGTAACCGGGGAGCTGTTTTTT. Its protein product is CASSLAVSGVTGELFF.

The chain couples TRBV27 to TRBJ2-2; D unclear. Trimming removed 5 bases from V and 0 bases from J, with 7 bases in between. CDR3 size: 14 residues. The germline V gene encodes CDR1 MNHEY and CDR2 SMNVEV (reference sequence). CDR3 in amino acids: CASSREPNTGELFF. CDR3 DNA: TGTGCCAGCAGTAGAGAACCGAACACCGGGGAGCTGTTTTTT.

This rearrangement joins TRBV29-1 to TRBJ2-7; 8 nucleotides match TRBD2. From germline, CDR1 is SQVTM and CDR2 ANQGSEA. The CDR3 runs to 11 residues. The junction had 9 bases not matched to a gene; V was cut back by 6 bases and J by 11 bases. The CDR3 sequence: CSVHGGGLEYF. CDR3 DNA sequence: TGCAGCGTCCACGGGGGGGGTTTGGAGTACTTC.

In nucleotides, the CDR3 is TGTGCCAGCAGCTTGGCCCAAAGGTCTTCACCCCTCCACTTT. It encodes CASSLAQRSSPLHF. The chain employs TRBV7-9 and TRBJ1-6; D unresolved. The CDR3 sequence is 14 residues long. Per the germline V gene, CDR1 is SEHNR and CDR2 is FQNEAQ (reference sequence). V was clipped by 3 bases and J by 9 bases, with 12 bases between them.

This chain uses TRBV7-9 with TRBJ2-7; D uncertain. The V gene lost 1 base and the J gene lost 6 bases, with 13 bases spanning the gap. CDR1 SEHNR and CDR2 FQNEAQ come from the germline V gene (reference sequence). The CDR3 is 14 amino acids. Written as DNA, the CDR3 is TGTGCCAGCAGCTTAGTCGGACGCACCACCGAGCAGTACTTC. Its protein product is CASSLVGRTTEQYF.

In its sample, this clone was seen a few times. The rearrangement uses TRBV10-3 and TRBJ1-1, with a weak D call TRBD1 (5 bases). V lost 8 bases, J lost 5 bases, and 21 bases lay in between. This CDR3 has 15 amino acids. The V gene's germline CDR1 is ENHRY and CDR2 SYGVKD. The CDR3, as DNA: TGTGCCATCGGAGACCCTCAAATCGGGGGGACTGAAGCTTTCTTT. It is translated as CAIGDPQIGGTEAFF.

The J gene is TRBJ1-1, the V gene TRBV30, with D unresolved. V was trimmed by 3 bases and J by 0 bases, leaving 14 bases between them. The CDR3 has 15 amino acids. The germline V gene encodes CDR1 GTSNPN and CDR2 SVGIG (reference sequence). CDR3 DNA: TGTGCCTGGAGCCCGCTGAGTGGGATGAACACTGAAGCTTTCTTT. This gives the protein CAWSPLSGMNTEAFF. Filled out from reference TRBV30 and TRBJ1-1, the complete variable domain reads SQTIHQWPATLVQPVGSPLSLECTVEGTSNPNLYWYRQAAGRGLQLLFYSVGIGQISSEVPQNLSASRPQDRQFILSSKKLLLSDSGFYLCAWSPLSGMNTEAFFGQGTRLTVV.

This clone was observed a handful of times. The V and J genes are TRBV29-1 and TRBJ2-3; D may be TRBD2 (6 bases). The CDR3 sequence is 11 residues long. The V end lost 3 bases, the J end lost 6 bases, and 7 bases lay between the germline ends. Germline values: CDR1 SQVTM, CDR2 ANQGSEA. The CDR3 coding sequence is TGCAGCGTTGAGGAGGGGGATACGCAGTATTTT. This encodes CSVEEGDTQYF.

The V and J genes are TRBV25-1 and TRBJ1-2; D gene ambiguous. Trimming stripped 2 bases from V and 4 bases from J, with 8 bases between. The CDR3 has 13 amino acids. Looked up from germline, CDR1 is MGHDK and CDR2 is SYGVNS. The chain's CDR3 is CASSEGFAYGYTF. The CDR3 DNA is TGTGCCAGCAGTGAAGGGTTTGCCTATGGCTACACCTTC.

J is TRBJ1-6 and V is TRBV29-1; D is ambiguous. The CDR3 length is 14 residues. Trimming cost V 5 bases and J 14 bases, with 22 bases left between them. Germline CDR1 is SQVTM and CDR2 is ANQGSEA. CDR3 sequence: CSVLDPGYHGTLHF. The CDR3 nucleotides are TGCAGCGTTTTGGACCCGGGTTACCACGGGACCCTCCACTTT.